This T cell receptor (beta chain) was recorded in a study of blood T cell repertoires in COVID-19 (dated by TCRdb to about 2020). A note on the overall study: The collaborator samples originated in the United States, Italy and Spain and spanned the acute and convalescent phases of COVID-19. Samples were obtained from the ongoing ImmuneRACE study (first 160 participants) and from some 1,300 subjects provided by 6 global collaborators. Where available, HLA class I and class II types were obtained from metadata supplied by the sample provider rather than from assay-based typing. A de-identified subject ID, COVID-19 status, age in years and sex were almost always included in the sample metadata. The material from the prospective study consisted of cDNA or gDNA derived from T cells, B-cell-depleted T cells, or PBMCs. A freely available public database, intended as a resource for researchers studying the immune response to SARS-CoV-2, is where the repertoires were released. The dataset comprised deeply sampled blood TCRbeta repertoires from subjects exposed to, actively infected with, or recovered from COVID-19.

Samples from volunteer blood donors who had recovered from COVID-19 were contributed by a second Seattle source. Each collaborating institution followed its own protocols to collect whole blood in K2EDTA tubes. For TCRbeta analysis, collaborator samples were shipped as frozen whole blood, as isolated PBMCs, or as DNA extracted from either sample type. The paper's findings and limits, for the study overall: The amount of clinical and demographic metadata varied by source and participant and was provided uncurated.

TCRbeta CDR3 regions were amplified from genomic DNA using the immunoSEQ Assay, a bias-controlled multiplex PCR. Under the source paper's analysis protocol: The number of nucleated cells in each sample was estimated from the amplification of reference gene primers within the assay. Sequence reads were collapsed and filtered to measure the absolute abundance of every unique TCRbeta CDR3 rearrangement. For each sample, productive Simpson clonality was calculated as the square root of Simpson's diversity index over productive rearrangements. TCRdb holds this immuneACCESS table with in-frame rearrangements only. Some clones are missing; in checked studies, unresolved V genes explain under half, and the rest has no known cause. V and J calls and clone size come straight from that table; D and trimming were deduced from the DNA. The sample table contains 240,000 or so clones; only one count was recorded for 88% of them. Of the sample, about 1% falls within the top ten clones.

Trimmed from V: 4 bases; trimmed from J: 0 bases; junction bases lacking a gene match: 14. The CDR3 starts with the cysteine, ends with the phenylalanine, and has 20 residues. Solely the CDR3 DNA is kept, with 60 bases framed from the first base. CDR1 and CDR2, per the germline V gene, are SGDLS and YYNGEE. On this clone itself: Its antigen has not been determined. No quality values exist for individual bases; no much larger clone is one base distant.

The sequence came from a woman aged 40 to 55 who had recovered from COVID-19. Recombination joined TRBV9 with TRBJ2-5, and 14 junction bases match TRBD2. The sample was peripheral blood. The CDR3 region has the sequence CASSTPPHVGLAGDQETQYF. DNA sequence: TGTGCCAGCAGCACTCCACCCCACGTGGGACTAGCGGGGGACCAAGAGACCCAGTACTTC. Full variable domain (CDR3 extended with the reference TRBV9 and TRBJ2-5 proteins): DSGVTQTPKHLITATGQRVTLRCSPRSGDLSVYWYQQSLDQGLQFLIQYYNGEERAKGNILERFSAQQFPDLHSELNLSSLELGDSALYFCASSTPPHVGLAGDQETQYFGPGTRLLVL.